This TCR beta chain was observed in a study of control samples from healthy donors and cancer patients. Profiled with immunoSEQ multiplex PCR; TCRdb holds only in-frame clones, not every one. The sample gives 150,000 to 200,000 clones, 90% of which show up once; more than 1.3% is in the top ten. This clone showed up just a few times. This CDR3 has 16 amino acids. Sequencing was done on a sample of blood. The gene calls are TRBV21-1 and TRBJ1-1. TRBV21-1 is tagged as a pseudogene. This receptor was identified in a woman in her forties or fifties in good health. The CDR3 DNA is TGTGCCAGCAGCAAAAGGGCGGGCAGGGTTAGCACTGAAGCTTTCTTT. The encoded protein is CASSKRAGRVSTEAFF.